This T cell receptor (beta chain) was sequenced during a study of shared clonotypes between healthy human individuals. Study-wide points: Estimated clonotype richness was generally higher in naive than memory subsets. Rarefaction indicated that sorted-subset sequencing remained incomplete although depth was large.

For sorted subsets, about 190 ng DNA per replicate equaled 30,000 or so T cell genomes. The table came from immunoSEQ multiplex PCR; TCRdb's copy has only in-frame clones and leaves some out. The table shows approximately 2,000,000 clones, with around 93% occurring only once. The naive CD8 population came from CD45RO-negative cells selected for CCR7, without terminally differentiated effector memory CD45RA+ cells. About this clone: Its target is unknown.

This sequence originates from a man aged 18 to 35 in good health. Some clones in this sample may be carry-over from other donors' samples. Sequencing was carried out using naive CD8+ T cells from PBMCs.

The chain's CDR3 is CASSDRDRARGQNIQYF. The CDR3 DNA reads TGTGCCAGTAGCGACCGGGACAGGGCACGCGGACAAAACATTCAGTACTTC. The chain links TRBV19 to TRBJ2-4; 9 bases are shared with TRBD1. The CDR3 is made up of 17 amino acids. Trimming cost V 6 bases and J 5 bases; bases outside gene matches: 14. Germline CDR1 reads LNHDA; CDR2 reads SQIVND (reference sequence). Together with reference TRBV19 and TRBJ2-4, the CDR3 gives the full variable domain: DGGITQSPKYLFRKEGQNVTLSCEQNLNHDAMYWYRQDPGQGLRLIYYSQIVNDFQKGDIAEGYSVSREKKESFPLTVTSAQKNPTAFYLCASSDRDRARGQNIQYFGAGTRLSVL.